This TCR beta chain emerged from a study of cytomegalovirus exposure and HLA in healthy donors. Findings and caveats of the study: The study flagged fewer than 200 TCR beta chains as cytomegalovirus-associated. Some V segments could not be told apart, so they were left out, TRBV6-2 and TRBV6-3 among them.

Trimming removed 0 bases from V and 3 bases from J; junction bases left unmatched: 2. The germline V gene has CDR1 SGDLS and CDR2 YYNGEE. The CDR3 covers 14 residues. Everyone who donated was a healthy bone marrow donor. This clone was detected once. Its antigen is undetermined. The PCR made use of 60 Vbeta and 13 Jbeta primers. Measured with immunoSEQ multiplex PCR; TCRdb has only the in-frame clones, and not every one. This sample has about 160,000 clones, with around 79% found just once. Sequenced sample: PBMCs. The rearrangement uses TRBV9 and TRBJ1-2, with 7 bases that match TRBD1. The sequence was obtained from a man in his forties or fifties in good health and CMV-seronegative. The CDR3 DNA reads TGTGCCAGCAGCGTAGAGGGGGCTCACTATGGCTACACCTTC. Its translation is CASSVEGAHYGYTF.